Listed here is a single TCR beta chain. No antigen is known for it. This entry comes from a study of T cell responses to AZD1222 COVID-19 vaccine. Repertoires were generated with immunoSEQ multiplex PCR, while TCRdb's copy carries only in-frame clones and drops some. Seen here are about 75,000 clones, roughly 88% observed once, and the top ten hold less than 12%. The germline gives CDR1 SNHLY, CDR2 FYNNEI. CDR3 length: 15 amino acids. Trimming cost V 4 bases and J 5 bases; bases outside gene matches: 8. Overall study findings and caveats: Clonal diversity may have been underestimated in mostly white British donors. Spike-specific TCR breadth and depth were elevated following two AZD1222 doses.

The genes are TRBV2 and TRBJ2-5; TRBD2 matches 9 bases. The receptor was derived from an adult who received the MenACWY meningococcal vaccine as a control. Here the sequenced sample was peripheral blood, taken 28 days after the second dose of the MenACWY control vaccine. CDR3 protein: CASSVGAGGFETQYF. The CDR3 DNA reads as TGTGCCAGCAGTGTTGGAGCGGGGGGTTTTGAGACCCAGTACTTC.